Following are 32 T cell receptor beta chains from one sample sequenced in a study of T cell repertoires in cytomegalovirus infection. MiXCR was run by TCRdb on the reads, yielding one entry per CDR3 protein. The profile shows 150,000 to 200,000 distinct CDR3 sequences, about a tenth of them singletons. Sequenced: PBMCs. The receptor set was obtained from a human donor in good health (CMV status not recorded). Some clones in this sample may be carry-over from other donors' samples.

CDR3 amino acids: CATSGDLQRPNAGELFF. The CDR3, as DNA: TGTGCCACCAGCGGGGACTTACAAAGGCCCAACGCCGGGGAGCTGTTTTTT. The rearrangement uses TRBV15 and TRBJ2-2, with TRBD2 as a possible D gene (6 bases). The CDR3 consists of 17 residues. Germline V lookup: CDR1 LNHNV, CDR2 YYDKDF (reference sequence). The ends were cut back, 5 bases at V and 6 bases at J, with 22 bases in the middle.

V and J are TRBV12-3 or TRBV12-4 and TRBJ1-6; D unresolved. Trimming removed 2 bases from V and 10 bases from J, with 12 bases in between. CDR3 length: 14 residues. The CDR3 loop reads CASSLLALRSPLHF. The CDR3 DNA sequence: TGTGCCAGCAGTTTATTGGCACTTAGATCACCCCTCCACTTT.

This clonotype has a count of ten or more. J is TRBJ1-1 and V is TRBV18, with TRBD1 identical over 7 bases. V was pared by 4 bases and J by 1 base, with 3 bases of the junction left unmatched. Germline CDR1 reads KGHSH; CDR2 reads LQKENI. This CDR3 region has 14 residues. CDR3 in amino acids: CASSQDRKNTEAFF. In DNA, the CDR3 is TGTGCCAGCTCACAGGACAGGAAGAACACTGAAGCTTTCTTT.

This clonotype was observed many times. The chain recombines TRBV7-2 with TRBJ2-1; D is ambiguous. The CDR3 contains 15 residues. Between the trimmed V and J ends, which lost 2 bases and 3 bases, there was a span of 11 bases. In germline, CDR1 is SGHTA, CDR2 FQGNSA. The CDR3 bases are TGTGCCAGCAGCTTACTAGGACCAAACTACAATGAGCAGTTCTTC. It is translated as CASSLLGPNYNEQFF.

This clonotype was observed many times. The CDR3 DNA is TGTGCCAGCAATGAGGCGGGGGACAATGAGCAGTTCTTC. The encoded protein is CASNEAGDNEQFF. The chain is built from TRBV28 and TRBJ2-1; 7 positions match TRBD2. Germline V gene sequence: CDR1 MDHEN, CDR2 SYDVKM. CDR3 length: 13 amino acids. V was pared by 7 bases and J by 5 bases, with 5 bases of the junction left unmatched. Using reference TRBV28 and TRBJ2-1 for the parts outside the CDR3, the full variable domain is DVKVTQSSRYLVKRTGEKVFLECVQDMDHENMFWYRQDPGLGLRLIYFSYDVKMKEKGDIPEGYSVSREKKERFSLILESASTNQTSMYLCASNEAGDNEQFFGPGTRLTVL.

The chain has TRBV4-3 and TRBJ1-2; D unclear. The CDR3 spans 16 residues. V was clipped by 2 bases and J by 0 bases, with 13 bases between them. Germline CDR1 LGHNA, CDR2 YSLEER. The CDR3 bases are TGCGCCAGCAGCCAACTCATCAGCGCGCCTAACTATGGCTACACCTTC. Its translation is CASSQLISAPNYGYTF.

The chain is built from TRBV29-1 and TRBJ2-7, with 7 bases matching TRBD1. This CDR3 contains 14 residues. Trimming took 6 bases from V and 3 from J; bases not matched to a gene: 11. The V gene's germline CDR1 is SQVTM and CDR2 ANQGSEA. As DNA, the CDR3 is TGCAGCGTGCTGGGGACCAGGGGGAACTACGAGCAGTACTTC. Translated: CSVLGTRGNYEQYF.

J is TRBJ2-1 and V is TRBV29-1; maybe TRBD2 (5 bases). The germline CDR1 and CDR2 sequences are SQVTM and ANQGSEA. The V and J ends lost 7 bases and 6 bases respectively, with 22 bases between them. CDR3 length: 15 residues. CDR3 nucleotide sequence: TGCAGCGCATGCCCAGCGGTGGTGACGGGCAATGAGCAGTTCTTC. This translates into CSACPAVVTGNEQFF.

This clonotype was seen ten or more times. The chain is built from TRBV7-8 and TRBJ1-6; no definite D call. The ends were cut back, 4 bases at V and 7 bases at J, with 11 bases in the middle. The CDR3 has 14 amino acids. Germline V gene lookup returns CDR1 SGHVS and CDR2 FQNEAQ. The DNA for the CDR3 is TGTGCCAGCAGCTCCCGGGTACGAAATTCACCCCTCCACTTT. It encodes CASSSRVRNSPLHF.

This clonotype has more than one count but fewer than ten. This chain connects TRBV20-1 to TRBJ2-5; 9 bases align to TRBD2. The length of the CDR3 is 15 residues. Per germline, CDR1 DFQATT and CDR2 SNEGSKA (reference sequence). The J segment lost 5 bases and the V segment lost 0 bases, leaving 7 bases of the junction unmatched. CDR3 DNA sequence: TGCAGTGCTAGAGATCGGGCTAGCGGGATTGAGACCCAGTACTTC. It encodes CSARDRASGIETQYF.

The rearrangement links TRBV29-1 to TRBJ2-5; 9 bases map to TRBD1. The germline CDR1 and CDR2 sequences are SQVTM and ANQGSEA. The CDR3 is 13 residues long. The V gene end was trimmed by 3 bases and the J gene end by 5 bases; junction bases not matched to a gene: 4. DNA of the CDR3: TGCAGCGTTGAGGGGACAGGGCGTGAGACCCAGTACTTC. It is translated as CSVEGTGRETQYF.

The chain couples TRBV29-1 to TRBJ2-1; 10 bases are a match to TRBD1. Germline CDR1 is SQVTM and CDR2 is ANQGSEA. The CDR3 has 16 residues. V dropped 1 base and J dropped 7; count of bases not matched to a gene: 10. The CDR3 spells CSVEGHPGQGNNEQFF. CDR3 nucleotide sequence: TGCAGCGTTGAAGGACATCCGGGACAGGGGAATAATGAGCAGTTCTTC.

This clonotype was observed at least ten times. CDR3 DNA: TGTGCCAGCAGCTTAGATCTAGCGGGAGGTCGCAATGAGCAGTTCTTC. This translates into CASSLDLAGGRNEQFF. V usage is TRBV11-2 and J usage is TRBJ2-1; 11 bases align to TRBD2. Per the germline V gene, CDR1 is SGHAT and CDR2 is FQNNGV. The CDR3 runs 16 residues. V was pared by 0 bases and J by 6 bases, with 4 bases of the junction left unmatched.

The CDR3 region has the DNA TGTGCCAGCAGTCCCGCGGGACCCGCCTACGAGCAGTACTTC. Its translation: CASSPAGPAYEQYF. The chain recombines TRBV28 with TRBJ2-7; maybe TRBD2 (6 bases). V gave up 5 bases and J gave up 2 bases, with 13 bases separating them. The CDR3 runs 14 residues. Looked up from germline, CDR1 is MDHEN and CDR2 is SYDVKM.

The chain uses TRBV20-1 and TRBJ2-5; perhaps TRBD2 as D (6 bases). This CDR3 comprises 15 residues. CDR1 and CDR2 (germline): DFQATT, SNEGSKA (reference sequence). Trimming pared 0 bases from V and 0 bases from J, leaving 11 bases between. The CDR3 is CSARDYRGNQETQYF. CDR3 bases: TGCAGTGCTAGAGATTACCGGGGGAACCAAGAGACCCAGTACTTC.

This clonotype was seen many times. J is TRBJ2-7 and V is TRBV7-2; 7 bases are a match to TRBD2. The CDR3 loop spans 14 amino acids. V gave up 5 bases and J gave up 7 bases; unmatched junction bases: 11. Per germline, CDR1 SGHTA and CDR2 FQGNSA. The CDR3 DNA sequence: TGTGCCAGCAGCCCTCGCGGGGGTGCGGAAGAGCAGTACTTC. This codes for CASSPRGGAEEQYF.

This clonotype occurred many times. The chain recombines TRBV19 with TRBJ2-3, with D possibly being TRBD2 (5 bases). The CDR3 has 14 amino acids. Trimming removed 0 bases from V and 5 bases from J, with 9 bases in between. Germline V gene sequence: CDR1 LNHDA, CDR2 SQIVND (reference sequence). The CDR3 DNA is TGTGCCAGTAGTATAGATCGGGGATTAGATACGCAGTATTTT. Translating it yields CASSIDRGLDTQYF.

The chain employs TRBV19 and TRBJ1-5; D is unresolved. V lost 4 bases to trimming and J lost 0 bases, with 10 bases between them. The CDR3 is 15 amino acids. Germline V gives CDR1 LNHDA, CDR2 SQIVND (reference sequence). The DNA of the CDR3 is TGTGCCAGTAGTAGCCACATGATTAGCAATCAGCCCCAGCATTTT. This gives the protein CASSSHMISNQPQHF. Combining the CDR3 with reference TRBV19 and TRBJ1-5 gives the whole variable domain DGGITQSPKYLFRKEGQNVTLSCEQNLNHDAMYWYRQDPGQGLRLIYYSQIVNDFQKGDIAEGYSVSREKKESFPLTVTSAQKNPTAFYLCASSSHMISNQPQHFGDGTRLSIL.

Of note for this clonotype: A read error may explain this, as a much larger clone is one base away. V is TRBV28 and J is TRBJ1-5, with 7 bases identical to TRBD1. CDR1 and CDR2 from the germline V gene are MDHEN and SYDVKM. This CDR3 contains 15 residues. This CDR3 reads CANSPRDSKVQPQHF. The CDR3 DNA reads TGTGCCAACAGTCCCCGGGACAGTAAAGTTCAGCCCCAGCATTTT.

This clonotype was counted many times. The genes are TRBV5-4 and TRBJ2-2; no clear D gene. The germline gives CDR1 SGHNT, CDR2 YYREEE (reference sequence). The CDR3 length is 14 residues. Trimming took 0 bases from V and 7 from J, leaving 10 bases between them. The DNA for the CDR3 is TGTGCCAGCAGCTTGGACTATCCCGGCGGGGAGCTGTTTTTT. As protein: CASSLDYPGGELFF.

This clonotype was seen ten or more times. The gene calls are TRBV7-2 and TRBJ1-4; 10 bases are shared with TRBD1. Losses at the gene ends were 5 bases for V and 9 bases for J; bases not matched to a gene: 6. The V gene's germline CDR1 is SGHTA and CDR2 FQGNSA. This CDR3 spans 14 amino acids. Here the CDR3 reads CASSKTGGEKKLFF. The CDR3 DNA reads TGTGCCAGCAGCAAGACAGGGGGCGAGAAAAAACTGTTTTTT.

The chain is built from TRBV30 and TRBJ2-7; 7 nucleotides match TRBD2. Germline CDR1 is GTSNPN and CDR2 is SVGIG (reference sequence). CDR3 size: 20 residues. Unmatched junction bases numbered 31, after V lost 5 bases and J lost 6 bases. CDR3 sequence: CAWGLRRRESTVRSLGEQYF. DNA for the CDR3: TGTGCCTGGGGGCTGAGGCGGCGGGAGTCCACGGTCCGGTCTCTAGGCGAGCAGTACTTC.

J is TRBJ1-1 and V is TRBV6-2 or TRBV6-3, with a tentative D call TRBD1 (6 bases). In germline, CDR1 is MNHEY, CDR2 SVGEGT. The V end was cut by 5 bases, the J end by 10 bases, with 23 bases between. The length of the CDR3 is 15 residues. The CDR3 nucleotides are TGTGCCAGCAGTCCAACCCCACAGGGAACGGTACGAGCTTTCTTT. It yields the protein CASSPTPQGTVRAFF.

This clonotype was counted ten times or more. This rearrangement joins TRBV6-2 or TRBV6-3 to TRBJ2-1; TRBD2 might be the D (6 bases). Germline loops: CDR1 MNHEY, CDR2 SVGEGT. The CDR3 has 14 amino acids. Between the trimmed V and J ends, which lost 8 bases and 1 base, there was a span of 12 bases. CDR3 amino acids: CASLARESYNEQFF. As DNA, the CDR3 is TGTGCCAGCTTAGCGCGGGAATCCTACAATGAGCAGTTCTTC.

This clonotype was found a few times. Here the CDR3 reads CASSLAEMAGGLEQYF. The CDR3, as DNA: TGTGCCAGCAGCTTAGCTGAGATGGCAGGGGGCCTCGAGCAGTACTTC. The rearrangement uses TRBV7-2 and TRBJ2-7, with 8 nucleotides matching TRBD1. The CDR3 is made up of 16 amino acids. Trimming at V came to 0 bases and at J to 6 bases, leaving 10 bases not matched to a gene. Germline CDR1 is SGHTA and CDR2 is FQGNSA.

This clonotype was seen ten or more times. The J gene is TRBJ1-2, the V gene TRBV7-2; no clear D. The CDR3 covers 15 residues. V was cut by 5 bases and J by 2 bases, with 15 bases left in between. The V gene's germline CDR1 is SGHTA and CDR2 FQGNSA. The CDR3 loop is CASSQRSSQNYGYTF. CDR3 coding DNA: TGTGCCAGCAGCCAGAGAAGTTCACAGAACTATGGCTACACCTTC. The variable domain in full, with the rest retrieved from reference TRBV7-2 and TRBJ1-2, is GAGVSQSPSNKVTEKGKDVELRCDPISGHTALYWYRQSLGQGLEFLIYFQGNSAPDKSGLPSDRFSAERTGGSVSTLTIQRTQQEDSAVYLCASSQRSSQNYGYTFGSGTRLTVV.

This chain links TRBV5-6 with TRBJ1-2; perhaps TRBD1 as D (6 bases). CDR1 is SGHDT, CDR2 YYEEEE, per germline. The length of the CDR3 is 15 residues. V lost 3 bases to trimming and J lost 5 bases, with 17 bases between them. CDR3 residues: CASSSRQAPRYGYTF. For the CDR3, the DNA is TGTGCCAGCAGCTCCCGACAGGCTCCTAGATATGGCTACACCTTC.

Notes on this clonotype: Germline is not matched at one junction end, which may reflect a read error. The V gene is TRBV7-8, the J gene TRBJ1-6; TRBD1 might be the D (5 bases). The V gene's germline CDR1 is SGHVS and CDR2 FQNEAQ. This CDR3 comprises 15 residues. In nucleotides, the CDR3 is TGTGCCAGCAACTTAGCGGCTGGGACGGGTTCACCCCTCCACTTT. Residues: CASNLAAGTGSPLHF.

This clonotype was seen more than once but under ten times. V is TRBV29-1 and J is TRBJ2-4; no clear D gene. Germline V gene data show CDR1 as SQVTM and CDR2 as ANQGSEA. The CDR3 is 15 amino acids. The germline V and J ends were trimmed by 7 bases and 0 bases, with 16 bases remaining between them. CDR3 region: CSGSTVVAAKNIQYF. The CDR3 DNA is TGCAGCGGGTCGACCGTAGTAGCAGCCAAAAACATTCAGTACTTC.

The table lists this clonotype with a few counts. J is TRBJ1-1 and V is TRBV5-6; 8 bases fit TRBD1. Germline V gives CDR1 SGHDT, CDR2 YYEEEE. The CDR3 covers 14 residues. J gave up 1 base and V 6 bases, and 5 bases lay outside the gene matches. CDR3 nucleotides: TGTGCCAGCACCGGCGACAGGGGGAACACTGAAGCTTTCTTT. It codes for CASTGDRGNTEAFF.

The chain recombines TRBV7-2 with TRBJ2-7, with D perhaps matching TRBD1 or TRBD2 (5 bases each). The germline V and J ends were trimmed by 1 base and 2 bases, with 12 bases remaining between them. Germline V gene data show CDR1 as SGHTA and CDR2 as FQGNSA. This CDR3 has 15 amino acids. In nucleotides, the CDR3 is TGTGCCAGCAGCTTAGATGGGGACCAAGCCTACGAGCAGTACTTC. The encoded protein is CASSLDGDQAYEQYF.

The chain couples TRBV28 to TRBJ1-2; D possibly corresponds to TRBD1 (6 bases). CDR1 is MDHEN, CDR2 SYDVKM, per germline. Between the trimmed V and J ends, which lost 5 bases and 5 bases, there was a span of 15 bases. The CDR3 spans 14 residues. The CDR3 coding sequence is TGTGCCAGCAGTGGTACAGGGTTCGATTATGGCTACACCTTC. Translating it yields CASSGTGFDYGYTF.